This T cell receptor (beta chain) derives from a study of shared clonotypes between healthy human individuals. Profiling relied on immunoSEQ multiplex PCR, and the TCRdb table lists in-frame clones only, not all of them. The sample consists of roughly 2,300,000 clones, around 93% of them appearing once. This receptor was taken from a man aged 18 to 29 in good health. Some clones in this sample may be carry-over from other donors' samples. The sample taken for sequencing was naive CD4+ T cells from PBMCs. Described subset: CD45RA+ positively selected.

The CDR3 sequence is CASSYSSGDSTDTQYF. Here the CDR3 DNA reads TGTGCCAGCAGTTACTCCTCGGGAGACAGCACAGATACGCAGTATTTT. This chain connects TRBV6-6 to TRBJ2-3, with a possible D match to TRBD2 (6 bases). The V and J ends lost 0 bases and 0 bases respectively, with 10 bases between them. Germline V gene data show CDR1 as MNHNY and CDR2 as SVGAGI (reference sequence). This CDR3 has 16 amino acids.